The rows below give T cell receptor beta chains drawn from one sample of a study of T cell clonotyping in hematopoietic cell transplantation. The assay was immunoSEQ multiplex PCR, and TCRdb's table has in-frame clones only and misses some. Altogether approximately 9,700 clones are present, about 77% being singletons, with the ten largest covering 8% to 10%. The sequencing here drew on PBMCs, taken 30 days after allogeneic stem cell transplant. These receptors originate from a female patient in her 40s who had an allogeneic stem cell transplant from a related donor, so T cells may come from the graft donor. Some clones in this sample may be carry-over from other donors' samples. The CDR3 runs from the conserved cysteine through the conserved F or W. Fields, in order: D gene, clone size, J gene, V gene, CDR3 protein, CDR3 DNA. The D gene is left open where the match is weak. Not all rows give a size; the values are once, few, many and, for expanded clones, a class.

D: TRBD2; size: NA; J: TRBJ2-1; V: TRBV7-6; CDR3: CASSLTSESSYNEQFF; DNA: TGTGCCAGCAGCTTAACTAGCGAAAGCTCCTACAATGAGCAGTTCTTC
D: NA; size: NA; J: TRBJ1-1; V: TRBV5-1; CDR3: CASSQEWGEAFF; DNA: TGCGCCAGCAGCCAGGAGTGGGGGGAAGCTTTCTTT
D: NA; size: NA; J: TRBJ2-7; V: TRBV27; CDR3: CASSRSSYEQYF; DNA: TGTGCCAGCAGCAGGAGCTCCTACGAGCAGTACTTC
D: NA; size: NA; J: TRBJ2-1; V: TRBV11-3; CDR3: CASRGAGEQFF; DNA: TGTGCCAGCAGGGGGGCAGGGGAGCAGTTCTTC
D: NA; size: NA; J: TRBJ1-4; V: TRBV21-1; CDR3: CASIISEKLFF; DNA: TGTGCCAGCATTATCAGTGAAAAACTGTTTTTT
D: NA; size: few; J: TRBJ2-5; V: TRBV30; CDR3: CAWTRGDAIGETQYF; DNA: TGTGCCTGGACCAGAGGAGACGCGATAGGAGAGACCCAGTACTTC
D: NA; size: few; J: TRBJ1-4; V: TRBV6-1; CDR3: CASSEGREPNEKLFF; DNA: TGTGCCAGCAGTGAAGGAAGGGAGCCTAATGAAAAACTGTTTTTT
D: NA; size: NA; J: TRBJ1-1; V: TRBV11-1; CDR3: CARGWGNTEAFF; DNA: TGTGCCCGGGGGTGGGGAAACACTGAAGCTTTCTTT
D: NA; size: NA; J: TRBJ2-7; V: TRBV27; CDR3: CASGQWASYEQYF; DNA: TGTGCCAGCGGACAGTGGGCTTCCTACGAGCAGTACTTC
D: TRBD1; size: once; J: TRBJ1-1; V: TRBV6-5; CDR3: CASSKQGMNTEAFF; DNA: TGTGCCAGCAGTAAACAGGGGATGAACACTGAAGCTTTCTTT
D: NA; size: NA; J: TRBJ1-4; V: TRBV5-1; CDR3: CASSLTPTQPGGEKLFF; DNA: TGCGCCAGCAGCTTGACCCCTACGCAACCTGGAGGTGAAAAACTGTTTTTT
D: NA; size: NA; J: TRBJ2-2; V: TRBV9; CDR3: CASKDANTGELFF; DNA: TGTGCCAGCAAGGACGCGAACACCGGGGAGCTGTTTTTT
D: NA; size: NA; J: TRBJ2-5; V: TRBV14; CDR3: CASSHTLSWETQYF; DNA: TGTGCCAGCAGCCATACCCTTTCGTGGGAGACCCAGTACTTC
D: NA; size: few; J: TRBJ2-5; V: TRBV5-6; CDR3: CASRGSGPQTQYF; DNA: TGTGCCAGCAGAGGATCGGGACCGCAGACCCAGTACTTC
D: NA; size: NA; J: TRBJ2-3; V: TRBV6-5; CDR3: CASKPKGQYTDTQYF; DNA: TGTGCCAGCAAACCTAAAGGACAGTACACAGATACGCAGTATTTT